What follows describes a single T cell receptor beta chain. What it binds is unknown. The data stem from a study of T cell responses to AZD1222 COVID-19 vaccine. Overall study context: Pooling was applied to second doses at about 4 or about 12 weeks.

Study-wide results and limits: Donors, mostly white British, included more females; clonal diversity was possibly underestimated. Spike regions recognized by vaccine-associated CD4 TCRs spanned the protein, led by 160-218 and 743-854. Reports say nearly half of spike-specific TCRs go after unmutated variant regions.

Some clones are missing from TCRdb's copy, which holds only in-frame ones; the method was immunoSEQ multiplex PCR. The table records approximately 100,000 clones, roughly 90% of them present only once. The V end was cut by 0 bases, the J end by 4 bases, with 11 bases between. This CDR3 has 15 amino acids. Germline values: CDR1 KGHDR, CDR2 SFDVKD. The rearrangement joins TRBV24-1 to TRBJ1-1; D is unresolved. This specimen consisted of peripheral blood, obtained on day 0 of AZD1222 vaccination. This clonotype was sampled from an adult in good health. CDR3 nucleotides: TGTGCCACCAGTGATTTGCAAGGAGTAAGCACTGAAGCTTTCTTT. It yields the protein CATSDLQGVSTEAFF.